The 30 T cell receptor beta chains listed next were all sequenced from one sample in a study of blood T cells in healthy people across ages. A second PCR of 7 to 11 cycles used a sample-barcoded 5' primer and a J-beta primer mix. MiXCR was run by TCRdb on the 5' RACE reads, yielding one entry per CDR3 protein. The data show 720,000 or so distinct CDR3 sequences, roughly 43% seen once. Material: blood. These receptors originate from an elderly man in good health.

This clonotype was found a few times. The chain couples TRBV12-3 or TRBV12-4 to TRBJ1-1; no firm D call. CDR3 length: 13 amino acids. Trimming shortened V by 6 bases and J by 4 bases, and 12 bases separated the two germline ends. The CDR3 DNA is TGTGCCAGCAGGTGGGGTTCGGGCACTGAAGCTTTCTTT. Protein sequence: CASRWGSGTEAFF.

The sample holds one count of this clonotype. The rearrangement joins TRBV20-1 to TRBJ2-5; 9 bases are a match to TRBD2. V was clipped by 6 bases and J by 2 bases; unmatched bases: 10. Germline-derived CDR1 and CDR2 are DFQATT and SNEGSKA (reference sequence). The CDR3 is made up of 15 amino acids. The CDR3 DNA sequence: TGCAGTGCCAGGCCGCTAGCGGGGTTACAAGAGACCCAGTACTTC. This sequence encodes CSARPLAGLQETQYF.

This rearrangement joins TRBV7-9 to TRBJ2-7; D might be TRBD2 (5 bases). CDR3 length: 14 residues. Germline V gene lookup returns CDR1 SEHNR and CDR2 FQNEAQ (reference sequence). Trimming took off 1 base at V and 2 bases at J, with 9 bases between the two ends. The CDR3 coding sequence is TGTGCCAGCAGCTTAGTTGGAGCGGCCTACGAGCAGTACTTC. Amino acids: CASSLVGAAYEQYF.

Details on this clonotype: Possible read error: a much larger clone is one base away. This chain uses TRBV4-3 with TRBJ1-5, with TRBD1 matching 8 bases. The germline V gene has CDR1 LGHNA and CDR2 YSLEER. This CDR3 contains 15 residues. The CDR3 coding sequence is TGCGCCGGCAGCCAAGAAACAGGGGGTAATCAGCCCCAGCATTTT. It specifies CAGSQETGGNQPQHF.

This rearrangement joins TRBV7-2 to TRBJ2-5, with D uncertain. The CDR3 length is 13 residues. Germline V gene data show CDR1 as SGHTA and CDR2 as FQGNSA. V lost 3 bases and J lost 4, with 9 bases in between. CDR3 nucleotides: TGTGCCAGCAGCTTCGAACTCCGAGAGACCCAGTACTTC. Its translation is CASSFELRETQYF.

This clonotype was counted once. The CDR3 DNA sequence: TGTGCCAGCAGCTACCAGGGGGTAGCGGGCTACACCTTC. Translating gives CASSYQGVAGYTF. The J gene is TRBJ1-2, the V gene TRBV12-3 or TRBV12-4, with 7 bases identical to TRBD1. The J segment lost 8 bases and the V segment lost 6 bases, leaving 9 bases of the junction unmatched. The CDR3 sequence is 13 residues long.

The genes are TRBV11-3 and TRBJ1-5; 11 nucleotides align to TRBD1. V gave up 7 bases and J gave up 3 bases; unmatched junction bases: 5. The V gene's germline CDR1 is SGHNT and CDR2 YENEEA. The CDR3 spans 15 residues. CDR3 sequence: CASMRGQGVNQPQHF. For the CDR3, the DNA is TGTGCCAGCATGAGGGGACAGGGGGTCAATCAGCCCCAGCATTTT.

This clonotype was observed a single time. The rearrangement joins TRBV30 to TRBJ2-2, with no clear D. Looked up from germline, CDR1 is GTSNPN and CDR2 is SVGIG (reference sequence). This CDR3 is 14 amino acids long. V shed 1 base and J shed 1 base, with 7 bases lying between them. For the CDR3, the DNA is TGTGCCTGGAGTGGGACGGGGAACACCGGGGAGCTGTTTTTT. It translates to CAWSGTGNTGELFF.

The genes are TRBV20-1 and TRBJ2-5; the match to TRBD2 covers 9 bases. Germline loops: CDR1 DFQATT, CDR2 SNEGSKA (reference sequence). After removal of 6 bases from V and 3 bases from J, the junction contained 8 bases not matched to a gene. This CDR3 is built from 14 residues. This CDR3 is CSARGSGRKETQYF. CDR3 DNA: TGCAGTGCCCGCGGGAGCGGGAGGAAAGAGACCCAGTACTTC.

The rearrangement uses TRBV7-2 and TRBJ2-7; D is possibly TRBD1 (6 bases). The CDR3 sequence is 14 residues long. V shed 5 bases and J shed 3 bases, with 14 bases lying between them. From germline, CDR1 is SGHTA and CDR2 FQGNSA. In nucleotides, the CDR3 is TGTGCCAGCAGCCCCCAGGGGCTAAACTACGAGCAGTACTTC. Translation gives CASSPQGLNYEQYF.

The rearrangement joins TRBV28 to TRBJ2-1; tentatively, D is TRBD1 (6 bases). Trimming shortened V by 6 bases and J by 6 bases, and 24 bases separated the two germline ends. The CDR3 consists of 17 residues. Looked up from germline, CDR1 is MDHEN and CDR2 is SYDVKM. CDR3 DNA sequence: TGTGCCAGCAGACCTACAGGGTGGAACTCGGATACCAATGAGCAGTTCTTC. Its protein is CASRPTGWNSDTNEQFF.

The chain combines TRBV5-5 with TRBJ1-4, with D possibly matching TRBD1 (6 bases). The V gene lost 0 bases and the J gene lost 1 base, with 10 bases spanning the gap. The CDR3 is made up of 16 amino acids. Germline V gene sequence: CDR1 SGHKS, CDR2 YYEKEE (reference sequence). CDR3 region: CASSLGTGLTNEKLFF. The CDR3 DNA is TGTGCCAGCAGCTTGGGCACAGGGCTAACTAATGAAAAACTGTTTTTT.

CDR3: CSASQALGGASDTQYF. The CDR3 DNA is TGCAGTGCTAGCCAAGCTCTCGGGGGGGCATCAGATACGCAGTATTTT. This chain connects TRBV20-1 to TRBJ2-3; 8 bases agree with TRBD2. The CDR3 spans 16 residues. The germline V gene has CDR1 DFQATT and CDR2 SNEGSKA (reference sequence). Germline trimming cut 3 bases from V and 4 bases from J; bases unmatched to any gene: 12.

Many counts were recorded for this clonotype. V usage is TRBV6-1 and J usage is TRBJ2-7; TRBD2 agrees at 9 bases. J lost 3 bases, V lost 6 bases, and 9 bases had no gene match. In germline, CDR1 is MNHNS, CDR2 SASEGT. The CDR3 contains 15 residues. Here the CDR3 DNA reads TGTGCCAGCAGCGCCCCTAGCGGGATCGGCTACGAGCAGTACTTC. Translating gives CASSAPSGIGYEQYF.

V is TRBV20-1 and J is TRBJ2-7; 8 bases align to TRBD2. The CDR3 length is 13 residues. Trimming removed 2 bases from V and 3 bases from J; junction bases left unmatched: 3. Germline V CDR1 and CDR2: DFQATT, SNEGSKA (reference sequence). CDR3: CSARREGYYEQYF. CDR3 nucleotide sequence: TGCAGTGCTAGACGGGAGGGTTACTACGAGCAGTACTTC.

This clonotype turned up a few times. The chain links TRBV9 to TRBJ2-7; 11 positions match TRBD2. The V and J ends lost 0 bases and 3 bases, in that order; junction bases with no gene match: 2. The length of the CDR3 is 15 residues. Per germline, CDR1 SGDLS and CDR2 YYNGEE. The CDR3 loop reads CASSVGLAGNYEQYF. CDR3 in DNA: TGTGCCAGCAGCGTAGGACTAGCGGGAAACTACGAGCAGTACTTC.

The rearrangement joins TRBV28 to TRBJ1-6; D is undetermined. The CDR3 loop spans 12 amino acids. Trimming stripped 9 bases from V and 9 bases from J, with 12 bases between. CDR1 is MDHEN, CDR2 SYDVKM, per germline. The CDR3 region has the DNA TGTGCCAGTACCCTCTCGGCTTCACCCCTCCACTTT. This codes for CASTLSASPLHF.

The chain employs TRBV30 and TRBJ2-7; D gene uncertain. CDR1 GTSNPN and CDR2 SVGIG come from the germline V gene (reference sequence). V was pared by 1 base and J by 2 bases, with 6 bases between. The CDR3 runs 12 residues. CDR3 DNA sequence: TGTGCCTGGAGTGCGAGAGCCTACGAGCAGTACTTC. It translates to CAWSARAYEQYF. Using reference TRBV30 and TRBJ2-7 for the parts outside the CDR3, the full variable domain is SQTIHQWPATLVQPVGSPLSLECTVEGTSNPNLYWYRQAAGRGLQLLFYSVGIGQISSEVPQNLSASRPQDRQFILSSKKLLLSDSGFYLCAWSARAYEQYFGPGTRLTVT.

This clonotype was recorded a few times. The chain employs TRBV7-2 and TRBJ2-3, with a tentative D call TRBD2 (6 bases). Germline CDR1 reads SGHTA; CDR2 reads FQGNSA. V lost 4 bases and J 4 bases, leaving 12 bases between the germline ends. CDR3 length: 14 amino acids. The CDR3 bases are TGTGCCAGCAGCTACGGGGGATCCTCAGATACGCAGTATTTT. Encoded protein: CASSYGGSSDTQYF.

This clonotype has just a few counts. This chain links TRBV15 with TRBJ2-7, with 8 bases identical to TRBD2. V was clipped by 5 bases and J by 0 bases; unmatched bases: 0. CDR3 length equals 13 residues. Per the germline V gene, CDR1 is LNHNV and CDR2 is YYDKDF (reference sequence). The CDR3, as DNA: TGTGCCACCAGCGGGACTAGCTCCTACGAGCAGTACTTC. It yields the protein CATSGTSSYEQYF.

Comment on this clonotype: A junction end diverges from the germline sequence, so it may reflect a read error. This CDR3 is CAGSLRSGTGNYEQYF. The DNA of the CDR3 is TGCGCCGGCAGCTTGAGGTCCGGGACAGGGAACTACGAGCAGTACTTC. This chain joins TRBV5-1 and TRBJ2-5, with TRBD1 matching 9 bases. Gene TRBJ2-7 matches the end of the DNA better, so the J call may be wrong. Germline values: CDR1 SGHRS, CDR2 YFSETQ. This CDR3 region has 16 residues.

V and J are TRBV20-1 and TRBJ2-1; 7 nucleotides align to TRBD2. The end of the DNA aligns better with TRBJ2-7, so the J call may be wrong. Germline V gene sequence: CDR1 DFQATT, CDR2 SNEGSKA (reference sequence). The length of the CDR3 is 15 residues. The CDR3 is CSAGPGGSSYNEQYF. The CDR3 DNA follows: TGCAGTGCCGGCCCCGGGGGGAGCTCCTACAATGAGCAGTACTTC.

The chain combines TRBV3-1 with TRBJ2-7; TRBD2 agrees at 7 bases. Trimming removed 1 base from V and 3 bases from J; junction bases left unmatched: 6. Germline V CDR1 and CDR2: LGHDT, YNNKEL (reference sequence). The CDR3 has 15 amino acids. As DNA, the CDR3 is TGTGCCAGCAGCCAAGGGCCCAGCGGGGACTACGAGCAGTACTTC. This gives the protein CASSQGPSGDYEQYF.

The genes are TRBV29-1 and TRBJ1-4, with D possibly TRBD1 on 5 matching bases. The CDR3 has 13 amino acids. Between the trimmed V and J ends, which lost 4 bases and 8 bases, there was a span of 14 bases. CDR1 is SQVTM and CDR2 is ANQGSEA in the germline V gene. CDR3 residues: CSVAIQGGEKLFF. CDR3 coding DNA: TGCAGCGTTGCTATCCAGGGAGGCGAAAAACTGTTTTTT.

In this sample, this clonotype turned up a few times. In DNA, the CDR3 is TGCGCCAGCGGGGTCGGCGGTGGGACCACAGATACGCAGTATTTT. Its translation: CASGVGGGTTDTQYF. The chain links TRBV5-1 to TRBJ2-3; perhaps D is TRBD1 or TRBD2 (5 bases each). In germline, CDR1 is SGHRS, CDR2 YFSETQ. CDR3 size: 15 residues. The germline V and J ends were trimmed by 7 bases and 2 bases, with 17 bases remaining between them.

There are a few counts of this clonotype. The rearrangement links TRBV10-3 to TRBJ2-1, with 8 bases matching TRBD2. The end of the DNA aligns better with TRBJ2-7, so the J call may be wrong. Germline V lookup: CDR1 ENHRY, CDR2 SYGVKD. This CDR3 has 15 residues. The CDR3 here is CAISDAGGSYNEQYF. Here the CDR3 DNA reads TGTGCCATCAGTGACGCGGGAGGTTCCTACAATGAGCAGTACTTC.

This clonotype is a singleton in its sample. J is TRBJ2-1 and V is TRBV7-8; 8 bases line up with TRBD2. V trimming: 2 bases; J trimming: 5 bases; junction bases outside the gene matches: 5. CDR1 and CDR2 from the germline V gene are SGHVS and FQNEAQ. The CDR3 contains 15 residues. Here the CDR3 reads CASSLRREANNEQFF. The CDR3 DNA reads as TGTGCCAGCAGCTTAAGGCGGGAGGCCAACAATGAGCAGTTCTTC. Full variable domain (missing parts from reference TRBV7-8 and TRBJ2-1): GAGVSQSPRYKVAKRGQDVALRCDPISGHVSLFWYQQALGQGPEFLTYFQNEAQLDKSGLPSDRFFAERPEGSVSTLKIQRTQQEDSAVYLCASSLRREANNEQFFGPGTRLTVL.

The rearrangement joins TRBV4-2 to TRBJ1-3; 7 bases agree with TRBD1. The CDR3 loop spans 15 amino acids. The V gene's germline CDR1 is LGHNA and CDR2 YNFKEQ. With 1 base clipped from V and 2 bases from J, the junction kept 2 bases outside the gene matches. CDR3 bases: TGTGCCAGCAGCCAAGGGGGGACAGCTGGAAACACCATATATTTT. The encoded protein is CASSQGGTAGNTIYF.

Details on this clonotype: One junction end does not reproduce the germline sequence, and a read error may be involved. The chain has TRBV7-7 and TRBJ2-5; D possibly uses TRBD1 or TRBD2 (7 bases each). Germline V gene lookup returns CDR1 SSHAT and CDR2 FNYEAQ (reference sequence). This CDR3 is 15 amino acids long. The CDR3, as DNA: TGTGCTAGCAGTTACTACAGGGGAGGGACCAATGAGCAGTACTTC. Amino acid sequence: CASSYYRGGTNEQYF.

The CDR3 here is CSVEAAASYEQYF. CDR3 sequence (DNA): TGCAGCGTTGAAGCAGCGGCTAGTTACGAGCAGTACTTC. V and J are TRBV29-1 and TRBJ2-7; weak D call: TRBD2 (5 bases). Germline V gene data show CDR1 as SQVTM and CDR2 as ANQGSEA. V was cut by 1 base and J by 4 bases, with 11 bases left in between. The CDR3 runs to 13 residues.